The following is a T cell receptor (beta chain) sequence with its context. Its specificity is unknown. The data were taken from a study of radiotherapy plus CTLA-4 blockade in lung cancer. Whole-study context: Roughly 17% of patients responded objectively, and approximately 33% achieved disease control.

The protocol was immunoSEQ multiplex PCR, while the TCRdb copy is restricted to in-frame clones and leaves out a portion. The data show about 73,000 clones, with around 90% seen just once and around two fifths held by the top ten. Chemo-refractory metastatic non-small-cell lung cancer patients were treated with focal radiation plus CTLA-4 blockade with ipilimumab. Findings and limits, study-wide: In blood, after radiotherapy plus ipilimumab, tumor-derived TCR clones expanded.

The germline V gene encodes CDR1 MDHEN and CDR2 SYDVKM. J lost 3 bases, V lost 4 bases, and 11 bases had no gene match. The CDR3 extends over 17 amino acids. The chain employs TRBV28 and TRBJ2-3; TRBD2 aligns across 9 bases. This receptor was obtained from a human donor with non-small cell lung cancer that progressed on radiotherapy plus ipilimumab. This material consisted of peripheral blood, taken from a patient treated with radiotherapy plus ipilimumab. The CDR3 loop is CASSSSLAGVETDTQYF. In nucleotides, the CDR3 is TGTGCCAGCAGTTCCTCCTTAGCGGGAGTGGAGACAGATACGCAGTATTTT.